A single sample is the source of the 17 T cell receptor beta chains below, sequenced in a study of T cells expressing NK-cell markers. TCRdb re-called the 5' RACE reads; one entry per CDR3 protein, DNA not given. This specimen shows about 380,000 distinct CDR3 sequences; the ten leading clones hold around 5%. The sample taken for sequencing was blood T cells: a sorted CD56 or NKG2C T cell subset, CD4+ or CD8+ T cells, or bulk PBMC T cells (not recorded which). All receptors derive from a man aged 18-75 years in good health.

The chain links TRBV12-3 or TRBV12-4 to TRBJ2-7; TCRdb gives TRBD1 as the D gene, but with no DNA this cannot be confirmed. The CDR3 is 12 residues long. The CDR3 loop is CASSFRDYEQYF.

V is TRBV7-8 and J is TRBJ1-6; TCRdb picks TRBD1, but there is no DNA to check that call. The CDR3 runs 18 residues. Looked up from germline, CDR1 is SGHVS and CDR2 is FQNEAQ. CDR3 loop: CASSLEVSRDRSNSPLHF.

The gene calls are TRBV5-1 and TRBJ2-7; the TCRdb D gene call, TRBD1, has no DNA to confirm it. The CDR3 is 14 amino acids. The germline CDR1 and CDR2 sequences are SGHRS and YFSETQ. CDR3: CASSGGHSGYEQYF.

The genes are TRBV6-5 and TRBJ2-3; the TCRdb call, TRBD2, lacks DNA for checking. The CDR3 extends over 14 amino acids. Per the germline V gene, CDR1 is MNHEY and CDR2 is SVGAGI. The CDR3 spells CASSSRGGSETQYF.

V and J are TRBV7-2 and TRBJ2-7. This CDR3 is built from 15 residues. Germline CDR1 reads SGHTA; CDR2 reads FQGNSA. The CDR3 reads CASSLRDRLSYEQYF.

The chain employs TRBV10-3 and TRBJ2-1; without DNA, the TCRdb call of TRBD2 cannot be checked. Germline-derived CDR1 and CDR2 are ENHRY and SYGVKD. The CDR3 is 15 amino acids. The CDR3 loop is CAISGGAGGPDEQFF.

This chain connects TRBV4-1 to TRBJ2-1; TCRdb gives TRBD2 as the D gene, but with no DNA this cannot be confirmed. The CDR3 is made up of 16 amino acids. The germline gives CDR1 MGHRA, CDR2 YSYEKL. CDR3 residues: CASRNTKLAGMYEQFF.

This chain joins TRBV7-2 and TRBJ1-2. Germline-derived CDR1 and CDR2 are SGHTA and FQGNSA. The CDR3 is made up of 16 amino acids. CDR3 sequence: CASSTWTEEANYGYTF.

The rearrangement joins TRBV20-1 to TRBJ2-5; with no DNA, the TCRdb D assignment of TRBD1 cannot be verified. The CDR3 is made up of 15 amino acids. CDR1 DFQATT and CDR2 SNEGSKA come from the germline V gene (reference sequence). Here the CDR3 reads CSATPGQKRQETQYF.

The V and J genes are TRBV19 and TRBJ1-2. The V gene's germline CDR1 is LNHDA and CDR2 SQIVND (reference sequence). This CDR3 comprises 12 residues. CDR3 loop: CAAASKVQGYTF.

This sequence joins TRBV6-1 and TRBJ2-1. The CDR3 sequence is 17 residues long. CDR1 and CDR2 from the germline V gene are MNHNS and SASEGT. CDR3 sequence reads: CASSVSFRRGSYNEQFF.

This chain uses TRBV9 with TRBJ1-2; the D call from TCRdb, TRBD1, cannot be confirmed without DNA. The germline V gene encodes CDR1 SGDLS and CDR2 YYNGEE. This CDR3 region has 14 residues. The CDR3 loop reads CASSKPGQGYGYTF.

The chain carries TRBV7-2 and TRBJ1-6. Germline CDR1 SGHTA, CDR2 FQGNSA. The CDR3 runs 13 residues. This CDR3 is CASSPGPNSPLHF.

This rearrangement joins TRBV2 to TRBJ1-5; TCRdb returns TRBD1, unconfirmable since there is no DNA. The CDR3 is 15 residues long. Germline CDR1 SNHLY, CDR2 FYNNEI. The CDR3 reads CASSARRQGGQPQHF. Full variable domain (remainder filled in from reference TRBV2 and TRBJ1-5): EPEVTQTPSHQVTQMGQEVILRCVPISNHLYFYWYRQILGQKVEFLVSFYNNEISEKSEIFDDQFSVERPDGSNFTLKIRSTKLEDSAMYFCASSARRQGGQPQHFGDGTRLSIL.

The rearrangement links TRBV12-3 or TRBV12-4 to TRBJ2-3; TCRdb reports TRBD1, a call that lacks DNA to check it against. The length of the CDR3 is 15 residues. CDR3 in amino acids: CASSPGRRRTDTQYF.

J is TRBJ2-7 and V is TRBV6-1; TCRdb indicates TRBD2, and absent DNA this call remains unverified. This CDR3 spans 15 amino acids. Per germline, CDR1 MNHNS and CDR2 SASEGT. CDR3 sequence reads: CASSERSGAPYEQYF.

V usage is TRBV5-1 and J usage is TRBJ2-7; checking the TCRdb D call of TRBD2 is not possible without DNA. Germline V CDR1 and CDR2: SGHRS, YFSETQ. There are 17 residues in the CDR3. CDR3 loop: CASSTGPLGGGIYEQYF.